One and the same sample provided the 14 T cell receptor beta chains below, sequenced in a study of early T cells in non-severe SARS-CoV-2 infection. TCRdb re-derived calls from the 5' RACE reads in MiXCR, one entry per CDR3 protein. The sample yields about 83,000 distinct CDR3 sequences, about 10% seen once. This material consisted of whole blood, taken at baseline. The source is an adult who was a healthcare worker with PCR-confirmed SARS-CoV-2 infection or an uninfected control (not recorded which).

This clonotype was recorded many times. This chain connects TRBV9 to TRBJ1-4; D uncertain. The CDR3 sequence is 15 residues long. Germline-derived CDR1 and CDR2 are SGDLS and YYNGEE. V lost 0 bases, J lost 8 bases, and 14 bases lay in between. The CDR3 DNA sequence: TGTGCCAGCAGCGTAGGGGTACAAGCAAGCGAAAAACTGTTTTTT. It codes for CASSVGVQASEKLFF.

The chain is built from TRBV9 and TRBJ2-7; 8 bases map to TRBD1. This CDR3 spans 14 amino acids. Unmatched junction bases numbered 8, after V lost 4 bases and J lost 5 bases. Per germline, CDR1 SGDLS and CDR2 YYNGEE. The DNA of the CDR3 is TGTGCCAGCAGCCCCAGGACAGGGTTAGACGAGCAGTACTTC. This sequence encodes CASSPRTGLDEQYF.

The chain carries TRBV20-1 and TRBJ2-1, with TRBD2 identical over 8 bases. Germline CDR1 reads DFQATT; CDR2 reads SNEGSKA (reference sequence). Unmatched junction bases numbered 7, after V lost 3 bases and J lost 6 bases. This CDR3 region has 14 residues. CDR3 DNA: TGCAGTGCTAGTGAAGCGGGAGTAGGCAATGAGCAGTTCTTC. It specifies CSASEAGVGNEQFF.

In its sample, this clonotype was seen a few times. CDR3 DNA sequence: TGTGCCTGGAGTGTAGGCAGAAGTGGCACAGATACGCAGTATTTT. Translated: CAWSVGRSGTDTQYF. The chain joins TRBV30 to TRBJ2-3; D gene ambiguous. The germline V and J ends were trimmed by 0 bases and 1 base, with 11 bases remaining between them. Germline values: CDR1 GTSNPN, CDR2 SVGIG (reference sequence). This CDR3 is built from 15 residues.

This clonotype was detected ten times or more. The rearrangement joins TRBV20-1 to TRBJ1-6; 7 bases fit TRBD1. CDR1 is DFQATT, CDR2 SNEGSKA, per germline (reference sequence). Trimming removed 6 bases from V and 5 bases from J; junction bases left unmatched: 13. This CDR3 contains 16 residues. CDR3 nucleotide sequence: TGCAGTGCAAGGGTTACAGGGGAGGCTAATAATTCACCCCTCCACTTT. Protein sequence: CSARVTGEANNSPLHF.

The chain employs TRBV6-5 and TRBJ1-1; D may be TRBD1 (6 bases). Germline loops: CDR1 MNHEY, CDR2 SVGAGI. This CDR3 spans 15 amino acids. V lost 5 bases, J lost 3 bases, and 16 bases lay in between. The CDR3 spells CASSKRGIGDTEAFF. CDR3 in DNA: TGTGCCAGCAGTAAGAGGGGGATCGGAGACACTGAAGCTTTCTTT.

This sequence joins TRBV28 and TRBJ2-7, with TRBD2 matching over 8 bases. Unmatched junction bases numbered 12, after V lost 8 bases and J lost 6 bases. The CDR3 covers 14 residues. The germline V gene has CDR1 MDHEN and CDR2 SYDVKM. The CDR3 region is CASGRPRTSLEQYF. CDR3 DNA: TGTGCCAGCGGGCGCCCTAGGACTAGCCTCGAGCAGTACTTC.

This clonotype was observed many times. DNA of the CDR3: TGTGCCAGCTCACCGCGGGGGTGGATCACAGATACGCAGTATTTT. It codes for CASSPRGWITDTQYF. The chain employs TRBV18 and TRBJ2-3, with TRBD2 matching 7 bases. J lost 2 bases, V lost 3 bases, and 5 bases had no gene match. Germline V gene lookup returns CDR1 KGHSH and CDR2 LQKENI. This CDR3 contains 15 residues.

There are a few counts of this clonotype. This CDR3 is CASLQIAGDGDTQYF. Here the CDR3 DNA reads TGTGCCAGCCTTCAAATAGCGGGAGATGGAGATACGCAGTATTTT. The V and J genes are TRBV2 and TRBJ2-3, with 9 bases lining up with TRBD2. This CDR3 has 15 residues. Germline V gene data show CDR1 as SNHLY and CDR2 as FYNNEI. Losses at the gene ends were 8 bases for V and 5 bases for J; bases not matched to a gene: 11.

There are many counts of this clonotype. J is TRBJ1-1 and V is TRBV18; the D is unclear. CDR1 is KGHSH, CDR2 LQKENI, per germline. The CDR3 spans 13 residues. V lost 3 bases to trimming and J lost 2 bases, with 7 bases between them. CDR3 sequence: CASSPTLNTEAFF. DNA of the CDR3: TGTGCCAGCTCACCGACTCTAAACACTGAAGCTTTCTTT.

The V and J genes are TRBV18 and TRBJ2-3, with TRBD2 matching 7 bases. The CDR3 spans 16 residues. Germline V gene lookup returns CDR1 KGHSH and CDR2 LQKENI. V trimming: 1 base; J trimming: 2 bases; junction bases outside the gene matches: 6. CDR3 in amino acids: CASSPQLAANTDTQYF. CDR3 nucleotide sequence: TGTGCCAGCTCACCACAGCTAGCGGCGAACACAGATACGCAGTATTTT.

The genes are TRBV28 and TRBJ2-7, with D uncertain. The CDR3 runs to 13 residues. Trimming cost V 2 bases and J 5 bases, with 10 bases left between them. CDR1 is MDHEN and CDR2 is SYDVKM in the germline V gene. CDR3 coding DNA: TGTGCCAGCAGTTTAATCCGCGACAACGAGCAGTACTTC. Translating it yields CASSLIRDNEQYF.

There are many counts of this clonotype. This sequence joins TRBV24-1 and TRBJ1-2, with a possible D match to TRBD1 (6 bases). With 9 bases removed from V and 3 bases from J, the gap between germline ends came to 13 bases. CDR1 and CDR2 from the germline V gene are KGHDR and SFDVKD. The CDR3 is 13 residues long. CDR3 coding DNA: TGTGCCACCTACGGGGGCTTCGACTATGGCTACACCTTC. Amino acid sequence: CATYGGFDYGYTF.

This clonotype was counted only a few times. This chain joins TRBV14 and TRBJ1-1; D call uncertain. Germline V gene sequence: CDR1 SGHDN, CDR2 FVKESK. V gave up 2 bases and J gave up 9 bases, with 19 bases separating them. The CDR3 is 15 residues long. In DNA, the CDR3 is TGTGCCAGCAGCCAAAAACATTCAAGCTTCGGGAAAGCTTTCTTT. Protein: CASSQKHSSFGKAFF.